Below, 6 T cell receptor beta chains from the same sample are listed, as sequenced in a study of T cell responses to AZD1222 COVID-19 vaccine (dated by TCRdb to 2020 to 2022). In light of the paper, this sample's time point label describes: baseline before first vaccination. Libraries were prepared through the immunoSEQ multiplex PCR assay. TCRdb took this table from immuneACCESS and kept in-frame rearrangements with V and J called. Such tables lack part of the clones; where checked against another copy, unresolved V genes explain under half of the gap, and the rest is unexplained. In this sample the table shows 130,000 or so clones, 90% of which occur a single time. The ten largest clones capture 6.9% of the sample. The source was peripheral blood, collected on day 0 of AZD1222 vaccination. These receptors were obtained from an adult in good health.

The chain employs TRBV19 and TRBJ2-1, with unresolved D. V gave up 6 bases and J gave up 3 bases, with 3 bases separating them. Germline lookup yields CDR1 LNHDA and CDR2 SQIVND (reference sequence). The CDR3 totals 11 residues. CDR3 residues: CASSVYNEQFF. The CDR3 region has the DNA TGTGCCAGTAGCGTCTACAATGAGCAGTTCTTC. Filled out from reference TRBV19 and TRBJ2-1, the complete variable domain reads DGGITQSPKYLFRKEGQNVTLSCEQNLNHDAMYWYRQDPGQGLRLIYYSQIVNDFQKGDIAEGYSVSREKKESFPLTVTSAQKNPTAFYLCASSVYNEQFFGPGTRLTVL.

V usage is TRBV30 and J usage is TRBJ2-7; no definite D call. Trimming cost V 2 bases and J 6 bases, with 17 bases left between them. This CDR3 comprises 14 residues. Germline V gene lookup returns CDR1 GTSNPN and CDR2 SVGIG (reference sequence). CDR3 sequence (DNA): TGTGCCTGGAGTCTGCTTGACGGGTACGGCGAGCAGTACTTC. Translating gives CAWSLLDGYGEQYF.

CDR3: CATSRARSSGNTIYF. The CDR3 region has the DNA TGTGCCACCAGCAGAGCGCGCAGCTCTGGAAACACCATATATTTT. The chain carries TRBV15 and TRBJ1-3; D not certain. Germline lookup yields CDR1 LNHNV and CDR2 YYDKDF (reference sequence). V lost 1 base and J lost 0, with 7 bases in between. The CDR3 contains 15 residues. Using reference TRBV15 and TRBJ1-3 for the parts outside the CDR3, the full variable domain is DAMVIQNPRYQVTQFGKPVTLSCSQTLNHNVMYWYQQKSSQAPKLLFHYYDKDFNNEADTPDNFQSRRPNTSFCFLDIRSPGLGDTAMYLCATSRARSSGNTIYFGEGSWLTVV.

The chain employs TRBV11-2 and TRBJ2-7; 7 nucleotides agree with TRBD1. The CDR3 is 12 amino acids. The trim removed 3 bases at V and 6 bases at J, leaving 2 bases unmatched. CDR1 and CDR2 from the germline V gene are SGHAT and FQNNGV. The CDR3 DNA is TGTGCCAGCAGCTTGGGACAGTCCGAGCAGTACTTC. Translated: CASSLGQSEQYF.

J is TRBJ1-6 and V is TRBV28; D is ambiguous. Germline V CDR1 and CDR2: MDHEN, SYDVKM. V was clipped by 0 bases and J by 7 bases, with 4 bases between them. CDR3 size: 13 residues. The CDR3 sequence: CASSLWGNSPLHF. As DNA, the CDR3 is TGTGCCAGCAGTTTATGGGGAAATTCACCCCTCCACTTT.

V gene TRBV18 combines with J gene TRBJ2-7; no clear D. The CDR3 consists of 13 residues. Trimming removed 1 base at V and 2 bases at J, with 6 bases between. Germline CDR1 reads KGHSH; CDR2 reads LQKENI. CDR3 residues: CASSPLGAYEQYF. CDR3 nucleotides: TGTGCCAGCTCACCACTGGGTGCCTACGAGCAGTACTTC.